The source of this T cell receptor (beta chain) is a study of T cell responses to AZD1222 COVID-19 vaccine. V lost 1 base and J lost 7; bases outside the gene matches: 5. The CDR3 covers 15 residues. Germline V gene sequence: CDR1 SGHNT, CDR2 YYREEE (reference sequence). Method: immunoSEQ multiplex PCR; TCRdb's copy keeps in-frame clones and lacks some. The sample includes roughly 200,000 clones, about 95% of them seen just once. V is TRBV5-4 and J is TRBJ1-4, with 9 bases aligning to TRBD1. The clonotype comes from an adult who received the MenACWY meningococcal vaccine as a control. This sample comprised peripheral blood, obtained 28 days after the second dose of the MenACWY control vaccine. The CDR3 here is CASSLTGTGIEKLFF. In nucleotides, the CDR3 is TGTGCCAGCAGCTTGACTGGGACAGGGATTGAAAAACTGTTTTTT. The full variable domain, in which reference TRBV5-4 and TRBJ1-4 provide the parts outside the CDR3, is ETGVTQSPTHLIKTRGQQVTLRCSSQSGHNTVSWYQQALGQGPQFIFQYYREEENGRGNFPPRFSGLQFPNYSSELNVNALELDDSALYLCASSLTGTGIEKLFFGSGTQLSVL.